A selection of T cell receptor beta chains follows, all from one sample in a study of low-dose radiotherapy and immunotherapy resistance in tumors. TCRdb independently ran MiXCR on the reads; one entry per CDR3 protein. The top ten clones hold approximately 9% of a sample with about 39,000 distinct CDR3 sequences, around 21% of them seen once. Sequencing was performed on PBMCs, taken after low-dose radiotherapy plus immunotherapy. These receptor sequences come from a female donor with ovarian cancer. The CDR3 runs from the conserved cysteine through the conserved F or W. A D gene is named only where the DNA matches it firmly. Part of the rows lack a size; the others show once, few, many or a class for expanded clones.

many,TRBV10-3,NA,TRBJ1-5,CAISPREDQPQHF,TGTGCCATCAGTCCCCGTGAGGATCAGCCCCAGCATTTT
NA,TRBV5-1,TRBD1,TRBJ2-1,CASSATGLNEQFF,TGCGCCAGCAGCGCGACAGGGCTCAATGAGCAGTTCTTC
NA,TRBV30,NA,TRBJ2-3,CAWRRVPDTQYF,TGTGCCTGGCGCAGGGTACCGGATACGCAGTATTTT
many,TRBV3-1,NA,TRBJ2-1,CASSSRIDNEQFF,TGTGCCAGCAGTAGCCGGATTGACAATGAGCAGTTCTTC
NA,TRBV29-1,TRBD2,TRBJ2-2,CSARSGSVAGELFF,TGCAGCGCTAGAAGCGGGAGCGTGGCCGGGGAGCTGTTTTTT
medium-sized,TRBV11-1,TRBD1,TRBJ2-6,CASRPGTASSGANVLTF,TGTGCCAGCAGACCAGGGACAGCCAGCTCTGGGGCCAACGTCCTGACTTTC
many,TRBV10-3,TRBD1,TRBJ1-5,CAISESGQGKNQPQHF,TGTGCCATCAGTGAGTCCGGACAGGGAAAAAATCAGCCCCAGCATTTT
NA,TRBV2,TRBD2,TRBJ2-5,CASSVAGELLETQYF,TGTGCCAGCAGCGTAGCGGGAGAGCTCCTTGAGACCCAGTACTTC
NA,TRBV5-1,TRBD1,TRBJ1-1,CASSPISMTGWFTEAFF,TGCGCCAGCAGTCCTATTTCGATGACAGGGTGGTTCACTGAAGCTTTCTTT
many,TRBV6-8,NA,TRBJ1-1,CASRRNTEAFF,TGTGCCAGCAGAAGGAACACTGAAGCTTTCTTT
NA,TRBV15,NA,TRBJ2-1,CATSRDSGTNEQFF,TGTGCCACCAGCAGAGATTCGGGAACCAATGAGCAGTTCTTC
many,TRBV6-2/TRBV6-3,NA,TRBJ1-3,CASSYQRVSGNTIYF,TGTGCCAGCAGTTATCAAAGGGTCTCTGGAAACACCATATATTTT
many,TRBV19,NA,TRBJ2-1,CASRPGSYNEQFF,TGTGCCAGTCGTCCAGGGTCTTACAATGAGCAGTTCTTC
many,TRBV10-2,TRBD1,TRBJ2-2,CATRTGGNTGELFF,TGCGCCACCAGGACAGGGGGGAACACCGGGGAGCTGTTTTTT
few,TRBV7-8,TRBD1,TRBJ1-5,CASSSGTGNNQPQHF,TGTGCCAGCAGCTCCGGGACAGGGAACAATCAGCCCCAGCATTTT
many,TRBV5-6,NA,TRBJ2-3,CASSTGLVADTQYF,TGTGCCAGCAGCACCGGTTTGGTCGCAGATACGCAGTATTTT
many,TRBV7-8,NA,TRBJ1-1,CASSPRGIPPLNTEAFF,TGTGCCAGCAGCCCTAGAGGAATTCCACCGCTGAACACTGAAGCTTTCTTT
NA,TRBV3-1,NA,TRBJ2-7,CASSQAVGKSYEQYF,TGTGCCAGCAGCCAAGCAGTCGGCAAATCCTACGAGCAGTACTTC
many,TRBV29-1,TRBD2,TRBJ2-3,CSVEGLAGGTDTQYF,TGCAGCGTTGAAGGACTAGCGGGGGGCACAGATACGCAGTATTTT
many,TRBV13,NA,TRBJ1-1,CASSSLRRGANTEAFF,TGTGCCAGCAGCTCCCTCCGTAGGGGCGCGAACACTGAAGCTTTCTTT
NA,TRBV6-4,NA,TRBJ1-1,CASSDTHFLHRENTEAFF,TGTGCCAGCAGTGACACCCACTTTCTTCACAGGGAGAACACTGAAGCTTTCTTT
many,TRBV7-9,NA,TRBJ2-4,CASGGTAQNIQYF,TGTGCCAGCGGCGGGACAGCTCAAAACATTCAGTACTTC
many,TRBV5-1,TRBD1,TRBJ1-1,CASSPQTGGNTEAFF,TGCGCCAGCAGCCCGCAGACAGGGGGTAACACTGAAGCTTTCTTT
many,TRBV20-1,TRBD1,TRBJ1-2,CSAGTGQGDGYTF,TGCAGTGCCGGTACGGGACAGGGGGACGGCTACACCTTC
NA,TRBV5-4,NA,TRBJ2-2,CASSLDHTGELFF,TGTGCCAGCAGCCTTGATCACACCGGGGAGCTGTTTTTT
NA,TRBV6-6,TRBD1,TRBJ1-5,CASSYSGQGSNQPQHF,TGTGCCAGCAGTTACTCTGGACAGGGGAGCAATCAGCCCCAGCATTTT
NA,TRBV3-1,NA,TRBJ2-1,CASSGNYNEQFF,TGTGCCAGCAGCGGCAACTACAATGAGCAGTTCTTC
many,TRBV20-1,NA,TRBJ1-2,CSAVDGNYGYTF,TGCAGTGCGGTAGACGGAAACTATGGCTACACCTTC
NA,TRBV28,TRBD1,TRBJ1-4,CASSTYRQGKNEKLFF,TGTGCCAGCAGTACATACCGACAGGGAAAAAATGAAAAACTGTTTTTT
many,TRBV7-9,NA,TRBJ2-4,CASSGDRSAKNIQYF,TGTGCCAGCAGCGGAGACAGGTCAGCCAAAAACATTCAGTACTTC
NA,TRBV24-1,TRBD1,TRBJ2-7,CATSDLRQGGHEQYF,TGTGCCACCAGTGATTTGCGACAGGGGGGACACGAGCAGTACTTC
NA,TRBV5-4,TRBD2,TRBJ2-1,CASSLTSGRAHEQFF,TGTGCCAGCAGCTTGACTTCCGGGAGGGCCCATGAGCAGTTCTTC
many,TRBV27,NA,TRBJ2-3,CASSFWGVGQTDTQYF,TGTGCCAGCAGTTTTTGGGGGGTGGGCCAGACAGATACGCAGTATTTT
NA,TRBV29-1,NA,TRBJ2-1,CSVENPGATGTPYNEQFF,TGCAGCGTTGAGAACCCGGGGGCCACTGGGACCCCCTACAATGAGCAGTTCTTC
many,TRBV7-2,NA,TRBJ2-1,CASSSTRDSPARWYNEQFF,TGTGCCAGCAGCTCGACGCGGGACAGTCCAGCCCGGTGGTACAATGAGCAGTTCTTC
many,TRBV20-1,TRBD2,TRBJ2-7,CSATYGTNGREQYF,TGCAGTGCTACCTATGGGACTAACGGGCGCGAGCAGTACTTC
medium-sized,TRBV28,TRBD1,TRBJ2-1,CASSPPGQGGFF,TGTGCCAGCAGTCCGCCGGGACAGGGCGGGTTCTTC
medium-sized,TRBV11-2,NA,TRBJ1-1,CASSPGPREGTEAFF,TGTGCCAGCAGCCCCGGGCCCCGGGAGGGCACTGAAGCTTTCTTT
NA,TRBV2,NA,TRBJ1-2,CASSAEQNYGYTF,TGTGCCAGCAGTGCCGAACAGAACTATGGCTACACCTTC
many,TRBV2,TRBD1,TRBJ2-7,CASSGQGVSGEQYF,TGTGCCAGCAGTGGCCAGGGGGTATCGGGGGAGCAGTACTTC
many,TRBV18,NA,TRBJ2-7,CASSPQATSYEQYF,TGTGCCAGCTCACCACAGGCTACTTCCTACGAGCAGTACTTC
many,TRBV4-2,NA,TRBJ2-1,CASSQVRGIYEQFF,TGTGCCAGCAGCCAAGTCCGAGGGATCTATGAGCAGTTCTTC
many,TRBV12-3/TRBV12-4,NA,TRBJ1-5,CASSLLGPQHF,TGTGCCAGCAGTCTATTGGGGCCCCAGCATTTT
many,TRBV7-6,NA,TRBJ2-7,CASSLDLEQYF,TGTGCCAGCAGCTTAGACCTCGAGCAGTACTTC
many,TRBV4-2,NA,TRBJ2-1,CASSQGLGSSYNEQFF,TGTGCCAGCAGCCAAGGGCTAGGTAGCTCCTACAATGAGCAGTTCTTC
NA,TRBV12-3/TRBV12-4,TRBD1,TRBJ1-1,CASTTTGVNTEAFF,TGTGCCAGCACCACCACAGGGGTTAACACTGAAGCTTTCTTT
NA,TRBV5-8,TRBD2,TRBJ2-1,CASSLGVTSGSTDEQFF,TGTGCCAGCAGCTTGGGGGTTACTAGCGGGAGCACCGATGAGCAGTTCTTC
many,TRBV20-1,NA,TRBJ2-1,CSGLTGTYNEQFF,TGCAGTGGGTTAACAGGGACCTACAATGAGCAGTTCTTC
many,TRBV6-6,NA,TRBJ1-4,CASSGGDRTNEKLFF,TGTGCCAGCAGTGGAGGAGACAGAACTAATGAAAAACTGTTTTTT